The present T cell receptor beta chain was sequenced within a study of cytomegalovirus exposure and HLA in healthy donors. In the study overall: HLA-typed donors were the source of approximately 85 million unique TCRs held in an early data release. Study-level findings and limits: Some V segments could not be told apart, so they were left out, TRBV6-2 and TRBV6-3 among them. The study labeled about 160 TCR beta chains cytomegalovirus-associated.

For this clone: No antigen is known for it.

13 Jbeta primers and 60 Vbeta primers were used for the PCR. Sequencing used immunoSEQ multiplex PCR; TCRdb keeps in-frame clones, though not all of them. The sample includes 200,000 to 250,000 clones, 77% seen only once; the top ten take roughly 2.5%. The germline V gene encodes CDR1 SNHLY and CDR2 FYNNEI. V gave up 1 base and J gave up 2 bases, with 15 bases separating them. This CDR3 has 16 amino acids. The source is a woman in her fifties or sixties in good health and CMV-seropositive. The specimen was PBMCs. V and J are TRBV2 and TRBJ2-7, with D perhaps matching TRBD1 (6 bases). CDR3 coding DNA: TGTGCCAGCAGTGAAGTAATCGGACAGCGACCCTACGAGCAGTACTTC. Amino acids: CASSEVIGQRPYEQYF.